These T cell receptor beta chains were read from a single sample in a study of blood T cell repertoires in COVID-19. The protocol was immunoSEQ multiplex PCR, while the TCRdb copy is restricted to in-frame clones and leaves out a portion. The sample yields 50,000 to 75,000 clones, approximately 79% seen once. The sequencing sample was made of peripheral blood. These receptors all stem from a woman aged 80 or over with active or convalescent COVID-19. Both conserved end residues are part of each CDR3. The order of the fields is V gene, clone size, J gene, D gene, CDR3 DNA, CDR3 protein. The D gene is left open where the match is weak. Some rows mark clone size as missing; the rest say once, few, many or name a class of expanded clone.

V gene: TRBV7-9; clone size: .; J gene: TRBJ2-5; D gene: .; CDR3 DNA: TGTGCCAGCAGCTTAAGGGCAGGGCAAGAGACCCAGTACTTC; CDR3 protein: CASSLRAGQETQYF
V gene: TRBV19; clone size: .; J gene: TRBJ2-7; D gene: TRBD1; CDR3 DNA: TGTGCCAGTAGTTCTACAGGGGGCTACGAGCAGTACTTC; CDR3 protein: CASSSTGGYEQYF
V gene: TRBV28; clone size: .; J gene: TRBJ1-2; D gene: .; CDR3 DNA: TGTGCCAGCAGTTTCAATTTGTGGCAGGGAAGGGGGTTC; CDR3 protein: CASSFNLWQGRGF
V gene: TRBV30; clone size: .; J gene: TRBJ1-1; D gene: .; CDR3 DNA: TGTGCCTGGAGTGTATCAGGGGTAGACGCTTTCTTT; CDR3 protein: CAWSVSGVDAFF
V gene: TRBV5-5; clone size: .; J gene: TRBJ1-2; D gene: .; CDR3 DNA: TGTGCCAGCAGCTTGGACAGGGCTGTTGGCTACACCTTC; CDR3 protein: CASSLDRAVGYTF
V gene: TRBV27; clone size: .; J gene: TRBJ1-6; D gene: TRBD1; CDR3 DNA: TGTGCCAGCAGCATCAGGGGGCGAGGTAATTCACCCCTCCACTTT; CDR3 protein: CASSIRGRGNSPLHF
V gene: TRBV27; clone size: .; J gene: TRBJ2-7; D gene: .; CDR3 DNA: TGTGCCAGCTCCCGGAAATATCCTATCGGAGCCTACGAGCAGTACTTC; CDR3 protein: CASSRKYPIGAYEQYF
V gene: TRBV6-5; clone size: .; J gene: TRBJ1-6; D gene: TRBD1; CDR3 DNA: TGTGCCAGCAGTCAGGGACAGGCCTATTCACCCCTCCACTTT; CDR3 protein: CASSQGQAYSPLHF
V gene: TRBV5-1; clone size: .; J gene: TRBJ1-1; D gene: .; CDR3 DNA: TGCGCCAGCAGCTCCCCCTCGGCGGGGGACCTCACTGAAGCTTTCTTT; CDR3 protein: CASSSPSAGDLTEAFF
V gene: TRBV14; clone size: .; J gene: TRBJ2-6; D gene: .; CDR3 DNA: TGTGCCAGCAGCCAAGGATCCAGCTCTGGGGCCAACGTCCTGACTTTC; CDR3 protein: CASSQGSSSGANVLTF
V gene: TRBV10-1; clone size: once; J gene: TRBJ2-5; D gene: TRBD2; CDR3 DNA: TGCGCCAGCAGTGAGGGAGGAAGCGGGGCCGAGACCCAGTACTTC; CDR3 protein: CASSEGGSGAETQYF
V gene: TRBV18; clone size: .; J gene: TRBJ1-1; D gene: TRBD1; CDR3 DNA: TGTGCCAGCTCACCCGTGACAGGGCTGAACACTGAAGCTTTCTTT; CDR3 protein: CASSPVTGLNTEAFF
V gene: TRBV2; clone size: .; J gene: TRBJ1-3; D gene: TRBD1; CDR3 DNA: TGTGCCAGCAGTGAGACAGGGTTCCTCCAACGAAACACCATATATTTT; CDR3 protein: CASSETGFLQRNTIYF
V gene: TRBV7-9; clone size: .; J gene: TRBJ2-1; D gene: .; CDR3 DNA: TGTGCCAGCAGCTTAGCGGGGGGGCTGGGTGAGCAGTTCTTC; CDR3 protein: CASSLAGGLGEQFF
V gene: TRBV7-2; clone size: .; J gene: TRBJ1-4; D gene: TRBD1; CDR3 DNA: TGTGCCAGCAGCATGGGACAGGGCTACGAAAAACTGTTTTTT; CDR3 protein: CASSMGQGYEKLFF
V gene: TRBV19; clone size: few; J gene: TRBJ1-5; D gene: TRBD1; CDR3 DNA: TGTGCCAGTAGTCAGACAGGGGGACAACAGCCCCAGCATTTT; CDR3 protein: CASSQTGGQQPQHF
V gene: TRBV7-3; clone size: .; J gene: TRBJ2-6; D gene: .; CDR3 DNA: TGTGCCAGCAGCTATATCTCTGGGGCCAACGTCCTGACTTTC; CDR3 protein: CASSYISGANVLTF
V gene: TRBV19; clone size: .; J gene: TRBJ1-1; D gene: TRBD1; CDR3 DNA: TGTGCCAGTAGTAGTAGACAGGGGGATCCCATCCCCGATCGTAAGAACACTGAAGCTTTCTTT; CDR3 protein: CASSSRQGDPIPDRKNTEAFF
V gene: TRBV5-1; clone size: .; J gene: TRBJ1-1; D gene: .; CDR3 DNA: TGCGCCAGCAGCTTGGGAGCAGGTGAGGGGAACACTGAAGCTTTCTTT; CDR3 protein: CASSLGAGEGNTEAFF
V gene: TRBV5-5; clone size: once; J gene: TRBJ1-3; D gene: TRBD1; CDR3 DNA: TGTGCCAGCAGCTTACGACAGGGGGCTGGAAACACCATATATTTT; CDR3 protein: CASSLRQGAGNTIYF
V gene: TRBV19; clone size: .; J gene: TRBJ1-6; D gene: .; CDR3 DNA: TGTGCCACCTCGGGATTGTATAATTCACCCCTCCACTTT; CDR3 protein: CATSGLYNSPLHF
V gene: TRBV14; clone size: .; J gene: TRBJ1-1; D gene: TRBD1; CDR3 DNA: TGTGCCAGCAGCCAAGGTCGAGGCAGGGGGAAGACTGAAGCTTTCTTT; CDR3 protein: CASSQGRGRGKTEAFF
V gene: TRBV30; clone size: .; J gene: TRBJ1-3; D gene: TRBD1; CDR3 DNA: TGTGCCTGGAGTGTATCGTTGGGGAAAACAGGGGAGAGCTCTGGAAACACCATATATTTT; CDR3 protein: CAWSVSLGKTGESSGNTIYF
V gene: TRBV3-1/TRBV3-2; clone size: .; J gene: TRBJ1-2; D gene: TRBD1; CDR3 DNA: TGTGCCAGCAGCCAAAGGGGGCGAGTTAACTATGGCTACACCTTC; CDR3 protein: CASSQRGRVNYGYTF
V gene: TRBV7-2; clone size: .; J gene: TRBJ1-5; D gene: .; CDR3 DNA: TGTGCCAGCAGCTCCCTGGCGGGTCAGCCCCAGCATTTT; CDR3 protein: CASSSLAGQPQHF
V gene: TRBV12-3/TRBV12-4; clone size: .; J gene: TRBJ2-7; D gene: .; CDR3 DNA: TGTGCCAGCAGGGGTCGGGGCGAGCAGTACTTC; CDR3 protein: CASRGRGEQYF
V gene: TRBV5-4; clone size: .; J gene: TRBJ2-7; D gene: TRBD1; CDR3 DNA: TGTGCCAGCAGCTCAAGACAGGGGAGCAACTACGAGCAGTACTTC; CDR3 protein: CASSSRQGSNYEQYF
V gene: TRBV19; clone size: .; J gene: TRBJ2-1; D gene: .; CDR3 DNA: TGTGCCAGTAGTAAGGGGCCGGGACAAAACTACAATGAGCAGTTCTTC; CDR3 protein: CASSKGPGQNYNEQFF
V gene: TRBV6-5; clone size: .; J gene: TRBJ1-3; D gene: .; CDR3 DNA: TGTGCCAGCAAGCGGGCTTGGGCCTCTGGAAACACCATATATTTT; CDR3 protein: CASKRAWASGNTIYF
V gene: TRBV5-5; clone size: .; J gene: TRBJ1-5; D gene: TRBD1; CDR3 DNA: TGTGCCAGCAGCCTGCGGGGACAGGCGAATCAGCCCCAGCATTTT; CDR3 protein: CASSLRGQANQPQHF
V gene: TRBV11-3; clone size: .; J gene: TRBJ1-4; D gene: .; CDR3 DNA: TGTGCCAGCAGCCCCCCAGGGATACTGGGCGAAAAACTGTTTTTT; CDR3 protein: CASSPPGILGEKLFF
V gene: TRBV5-5; clone size: .; J gene: TRBJ2-5; D gene: TRBD2; CDR3 DNA: TGTGCCAGCAGCCTCACCGGGACTAGCGGGGGGCAAGAGACCCAGTACTTC; CDR3 protein: CASSLTGTSGGQETQYF
V gene: TRBV10-3; clone size: .; J gene: TRBJ1-4; D gene: .; CDR3 DNA: TGTGCCACCCATGCTGGGACACAGGAAAAACTGTTTTTT; CDR3 protein: CATHAGTQEKLFF
V gene: TRBV7-8; clone size: few; J gene: TRBJ1-2; D gene: .; CDR3 DNA: TGTGCCAGCAGCCTGATGACAAACTATGGCTACACCTTC; CDR3 protein: CASSLMTNYGYTF
V gene: TRBV7-3; clone size: .; J gene: TRBJ1-1; D gene: .; CDR3 DNA: TGTGCCAGCAGCGACCAGGCCAGGCCGAACACTGAAGCTTTCTTT; CDR3 protein: CASSDQARPNTEAFF
V gene: TRBV14; clone size: .; J gene: TRBJ1-1; D gene: .; CDR3 DNA: TGTGCCAGCAAAAGAGGGTCTTCGTCTATGAACACTGAAGCTTTCTTT; CDR3 protein: CASKRGSSSMNTEAFF
V gene: TRBV11-2; clone size: few; J gene: TRBJ1-2; D gene: .; CDR3 DNA: TGTGCCAGCAGCTTCAGTGGTATCGCGGGGAGCGGCTACACCTTC; CDR3 protein: CASSFSGIAGSGYTF
V gene: TRBV18; clone size: once; J gene: TRBJ1-3; D gene: .; CDR3 DNA: TGTGCCAGCTCACCATCGAGGTTCTCAGGAAACACCATATATTTT; CDR3 protein: CASSPSRFSGNTIYF
V gene: TRBV2; clone size: .; J gene: TRBJ2-7; D gene: .; CDR3 DNA: TGTGCCAGCAGTAGTAGAAGGGGCGGCGAGCAGTACTTC; CDR3 protein: CASSSRRGGEQYF
V gene: TRBV12-3/TRBV12-4; clone size: .; J gene: TRBJ1-5; D gene: .; CDR3 DNA: TGTGCCAGCAGTTTAAATGAGAATCAGCCCCAGCATTTT; CDR3 protein: CASSLNENQPQHF
V gene: TRBV6-6; clone size: .; J gene: TRBJ2-7; D gene: TRBD2; CDR3 DNA: TGTGCCAGCAGTTCCTCGAGACTAGCGGGGGAGCAGTACTTC; CDR3 protein: CASSSSRLAGEQYF
V gene: TRBV5-1; clone size: .; J gene: TRBJ1-1; D gene: .; CDR3 DNA: TGCGCCAGCAGCTTGGTCGCGGGCGACACTGAAGCTTTCTTT; CDR3 protein: CASSLVAGDTEAFF
V gene: TRBV5-4; clone size: .; J gene: TRBJ2-3; D gene: .; CDR3 DNA: TGTGCCAGCAGCCCCGACATTGGAACAGATACGCAGTATTTT; CDR3 protein: CASSPDIGTDTQYF
V gene: TRBV10-3; clone size: .; J gene: TRBJ1-4; D gene: .; CDR3 DNA: TGTGCCATCAGTACCGGACAGAATGAAAAACTGTTTTTT; CDR3 protein: CAISTGQNEKLFF
V gene: TRBV7-2; clone size: .; J gene: TRBJ1-2; D gene: .; CDR3 DNA: TGTGCCAGCAGCTCCGGGGGGGGATACTATGGCTACACCTTC; CDR3 protein: CASSSGGGYYGYTF
V gene: TRBV7-9; clone size: .; J gene: TRBJ2-3; D gene: TRBD1; CDR3 DNA: TGTGCCAGCAGCTTGGAATACAGGGGTAGTGGCACAGATACGCAGTATTTT; CDR3 protein: CASSLEYRGSGTDTQYF
V gene: TRBV4-1; clone size: .; J gene: TRBJ1-2; D gene: TRBD1; CDR3 DNA: TGCGCCAGCAGCCAAGCAGGGGGTGACGTGGGCTACACCTTC; CDR3 protein: CASSQAGGDVGYTF
V gene: TRBV19; clone size: .; J gene: TRBJ2-7; D gene: TRBD1; CDR3 DNA: TGTGCCAGTAGTTACCGGGACAGGGTCTACGAGCAGTACTTC; CDR3 protein: CASSYRDRVYEQYF